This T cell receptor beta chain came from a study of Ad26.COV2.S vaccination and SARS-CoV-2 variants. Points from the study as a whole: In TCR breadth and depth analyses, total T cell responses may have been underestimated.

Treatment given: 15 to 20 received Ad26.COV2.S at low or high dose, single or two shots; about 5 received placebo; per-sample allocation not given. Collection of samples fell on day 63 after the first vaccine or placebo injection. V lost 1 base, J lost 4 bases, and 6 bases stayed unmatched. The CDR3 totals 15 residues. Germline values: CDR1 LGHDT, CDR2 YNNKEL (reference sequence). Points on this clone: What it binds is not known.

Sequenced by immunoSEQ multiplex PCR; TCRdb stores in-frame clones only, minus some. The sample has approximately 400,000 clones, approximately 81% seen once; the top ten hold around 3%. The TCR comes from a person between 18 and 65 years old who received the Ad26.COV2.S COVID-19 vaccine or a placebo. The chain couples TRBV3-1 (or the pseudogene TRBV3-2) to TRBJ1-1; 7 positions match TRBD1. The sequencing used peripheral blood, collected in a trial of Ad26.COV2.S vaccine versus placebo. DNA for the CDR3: TGTGCCAGCAGCCAAGTCGGGACAGTCGGCACTGAAGCTTTCTTT. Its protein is CASSQVGTVGTEAFF.